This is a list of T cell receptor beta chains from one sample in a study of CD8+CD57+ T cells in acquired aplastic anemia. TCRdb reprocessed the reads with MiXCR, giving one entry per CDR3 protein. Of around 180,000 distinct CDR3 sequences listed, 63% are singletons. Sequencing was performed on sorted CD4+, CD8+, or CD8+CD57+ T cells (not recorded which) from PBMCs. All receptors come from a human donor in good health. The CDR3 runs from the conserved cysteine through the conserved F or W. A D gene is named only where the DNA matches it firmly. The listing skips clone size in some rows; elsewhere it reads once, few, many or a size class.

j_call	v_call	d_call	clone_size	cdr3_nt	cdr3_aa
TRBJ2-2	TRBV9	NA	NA	TGTGCCAGCAGCGGGAACACCGTGGAACTGTTTTTT	CASSGNTVELFF
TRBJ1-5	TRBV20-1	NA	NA	TGCAGTGCTAGAGTAGGGAATGACAATCAGCCCCAGCATTTT	CSARVGNDNQPQHF
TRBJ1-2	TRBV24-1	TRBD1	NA	TGTGCCACCAGTGCTAGGGGACAGGGGACTTTCGGCTACACCTTC	CATSARGQGTFGYTF
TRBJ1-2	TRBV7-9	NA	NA	TGTGCCAGCAGCCAGGGACTAGCGGAGGACTATGGCTACACCTTC	CASSQGLAEDYGYTF
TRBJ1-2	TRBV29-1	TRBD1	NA	TGCAGCGTTGAAGATCACCGGGACAGGAATAACTATGGCTACACCTTC	CSVEDHRDRNNYGYTF
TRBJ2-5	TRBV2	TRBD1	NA	TGTGCCAGCAGACCCGGGACAGAAGAGACCCAGTACTTC	CASRPGTEETQYF
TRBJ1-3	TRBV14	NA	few	TGTGCCAGCAGCCAGGTTAGCCCTTACTCTGGAAACACCATATATTTT	CASSQVSPYSGNTIYF
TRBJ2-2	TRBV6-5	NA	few	TGTGCCAGCAGTTACCCAATGGGGCAGGGTCCCCCCGGCACCGGGGAGCTGTTTTTT	CASSYPMGQGPPGTGELFF
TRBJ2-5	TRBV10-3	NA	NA	TGTGCCATCAGTGACGCAGGATACCAAGAGACCCAGTACTTC	CAISDAGYQETQYF
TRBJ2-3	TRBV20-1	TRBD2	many	TGCAGTGCTAGAGATCCAACCGGGACTAGCGGCCCAGATACGCAGTATTTT	CSARDPTGTSGPDTQYF
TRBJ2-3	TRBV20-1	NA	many	TGCAGTGCTAGAGTAACGGGAGATACGCAGTATTTT	CSARVTGDTQYF
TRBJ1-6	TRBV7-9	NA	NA	TGTGCCAGCAGCCCTCCGGGGGCCAATTCACCCCTCCACTTT	CASSPPGANSPLHF
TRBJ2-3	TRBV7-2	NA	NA	TGTGCCAGCACCGACGCAGATACGCAGTATTTT	CASTDADTQYF
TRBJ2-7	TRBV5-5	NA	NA	TGTGCCAGCAACGGGCAGGGCCCCTACGAGCAGTACTTC	CASNGQGPYEQYF
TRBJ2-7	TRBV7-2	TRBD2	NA	TGTGCCAGCAGTCGAGCGGGAGGGCCACACGAGCAGTACTTC	CASSRAGGPHEQYF
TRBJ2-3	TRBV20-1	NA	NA	TGCAGTGCTAGAAAAACAGGGATAACAGATACGCAGTATTTT	CSARKTGITDTQYF
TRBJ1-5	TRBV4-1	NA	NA	TGCGCCAGCAGTTTGAGTCAGCCCCAGCATTTT	CASSLSQPQHF
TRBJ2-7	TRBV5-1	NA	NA	TGCGCCAGCAGCTTGGCCGGGTCTTGGGAGCAGTACTTC	CASSLAGSWEQYF